One and the same sample provided the 17 T cell receptor beta chains below, sequenced in a study of blood T cell repertoires in COVID-19. Assay: immunoSEQ multiplex PCR; the TCRdb copy retains only in-frame clones and omits some. The data show some 140,000 clones, with 80% to 90% seen just once and 2% to 2.5% held by the top ten. Sequenced input: PBMCs or T cells enriched from blood (not recorded which). These receptor sequences come from a man aged 40-49 years with acute COVID-19.

The chain recombines TRBV5-8 with TRBJ2-2, with D possibly TRBD2 on 6 matching bases. V lost 4 bases and J 1 base, leaving 11 bases between the germline ends. From germline, CDR1 is SGHTS and CDR2 YDEGEE. This CDR3 region has 15 residues. In DNA, the CDR3 is TGTGCCAGCAGCGGGACCGGGGGGAACACCGGGGAGCTGTTTTTT. This encodes CASSGTGGNTGELFF. The full variable domain, its missing parts supplied by reference TRBV5-8 and TRBJ2-2, is EAGVTQSPTHLIKTRGQQATLRCSPISGHTSVYWYQQALGLGLQFLLWYDEGEERNRGNFPPRFSGRQFPNYSSELNVNALELEDSALYLCASSGTGGNTGELFFGEGSRLTVL.

This rearrangement joins TRBV6-5 to TRBJ2-3, with TRBD2 identical over 9 bases. V lost 8 bases and J lost 8; bases outside the gene matches: 14. Germline CDR1 and CDR2: MNHEY and SVGAGI. The CDR3 loop spans 15 amino acids. The CDR3: CASSRTSVDQGTQYF. In nucleotides, the CDR3 is TGTGCCAGCTCCCGGACTAGCGTAGACCAGGGTACGCAGTATTTT.

CDR3 region: CASSWDRGTEAFF. In nucleotides, the CDR3 is TGTGCCAGCAGCTGGGACAGGGGCACTGAAGCTTTCTTT. The chain links TRBV7-9 to TRBJ1-1, with TRBD1 identical over 10 bases. The junction had 0 bases not matched to a gene; V was cut back by 4 bases and J by 4 bases. Germline CDR1 SEHNR, CDR2 FQNEAQ (reference sequence). This CDR3 has 13 amino acids.

The table lists this clone with a few counts. This sequence joins TRBV19 and TRBJ1-5, with D hard to call. This CDR3 spans 15 amino acids. V gave up 5 bases and J gave up 3 bases, with 14 bases separating them. Germline CDR1 reads LNHDA; CDR2 reads SQIVND (reference sequence). The chain's CDR3 is CASSLTAGYNQPQHF. CDR3 sequence (DNA): TGTGCCAGTAGTCTGACCGCGGGGTACAATCAGCCCCAGCATTTT.

This chain joins TRBV19 and TRBJ1-1, with D uncertain. Deletions cut 3 bases from V and 0 bases from J, with 8 bases between. CDR1 and CDR2 from the germline V gene are LNHDA and SQIVND (reference sequence). The length of the CDR3 is 14 residues. Here the CDR3 reads CASSMQAMNTEAFF. Here the CDR3 DNA reads TGTGCCAGTAGTATGCAGGCTATGAACACTGAAGCTTTCTTT.

The rearrangement uses TRBV28 and TRBJ2-7; 10 bases fit TRBD1. Germline CDR1 reads MDHEN; CDR2 reads SYDVKM. The V segment lost 7 bases and the J segment 4 bases; nucleotides outside the gene matches: 7. This CDR3 spans 14 amino acids. The CDR3 DNA is TGTGCCAGCACGAACCGGGACAGGGGTTACGAGCAGTACTTC. As protein: CASTNRDRGYEQYF.

The V and J genes are TRBV7-2 and TRBJ2-7; 10 bases fit TRBD2. Germline CDR1 and CDR2: SGHTA and FQGNSA. The CDR3 totals 14 residues. The V gene end was trimmed by 5 bases and the J gene end by 6 bases; junction bases not matched to a gene: 7. The CDR3 sequence is CASSLLAGGGEQYF. CDR3 DNA sequence: TGTGCCAGCAGCCTATTAGCGGGAGGCGGCGAGCAGTACTTC.

This clone was counted once. This sequence joins TRBV27 and TRBJ2-3; 12 bases line up with TRBD2. V shed 6 bases and J 5 bases; nucleotides not matched to a gene: 18. The CDR3 extends over 19 amino acids. Germline CDR1 reads MNHEY; CDR2 reads SMNVEV (reference sequence). Here the CDR3 reads CASSFRLAGGPSFKDTQYF. CDR3 bases: TGTGCCAGCAGCTTTAGGCTAGCGGGAGGGCCCTCGTTTAAAGATACGCAGTATTTT.

V and J are TRBV9 and TRBJ2-1, with D perhaps TRBD2 (7 bases). This CDR3 contains 14 residues. Trimming pared 0 bases from V and 7 bases from J, leaving 11 bases between. Germline V CDR1 and CDR2: SGDLS, YYNGEE. The DNA of the CDR3 is TGTGCCAGCAGCGTAGGTCGGGGGGCTAATGAGCAGTTCTTC. Translated, it gives CASSVGRGANEQFF.

The genes are TRBV13 and TRBJ2-7, with TRBD1 matching 9 bases. J was trimmed by 3 bases and V by 6 bases; bases with no gene match: 6. The CDR3 loop spans 14 amino acids. CDR1 is PRHDT and CDR2 is FYEKMQ in the germline V gene (reference sequence). CDR3 DNA: TGTGCCAGCAGGGCTCGGGACAGGGTCTACGAGCAGTACTTC. Protein: CASRARDRVYEQYF.

The genes are TRBV3-1 (or the pseudogene TRBV3-2) and TRBJ2-7, with 10 bases that match TRBD2. The V segment lost 1 base and the J segment 6 bases; nucleotides outside the gene matches: 12. The germline V gene encodes CDR1 LGHDT and CDR2 YNNKEL (reference sequence). CDR3 length equals 17 residues. CDR3 DNA: TGTGCCAGCAGCCAAGCCTCTGTAGCGGGGGGACCCCTCGAGCAGTACTTC. Translated: CASSQASVAGGPLEQYF.

This chain links TRBV2 with TRBJ2-5; 10 bases fit TRBD2. CDR3 size: 15 residues. J gave up 1 base and V 4 bases, and 3 bases lay outside the gene matches. Germline-derived CDR1 and CDR2 are SNHLY and FYNNEI. For the CDR3, the DNA is TGTGCCAGCAGTGGGAGCGGGGGGGCCCAAGAGACCCAGTACTTC. Its translation is CASSGSGGAQETQYF. The full variable domain, completed using reference TRBV2 and TRBJ2-5, is EPEVTQTPSHQVTQMGQEVILRCVPISNHLYFYWYRQILGQKVEFLVSFYNNEISEKSEIFDDQFSVERPDGSNFTLKIRSTKLEDSAMYFCASSGSGGAQETQYFGPGTRLLVL.

V usage is TRBV7-3 and J usage is TRBJ2-3; D is ambiguous. The germline V and J ends were trimmed by 5 bases and 0 bases, with 12 bases remaining between them. CDR3 length: 15 residues. From germline, CDR1 is SGHTA and CDR2 FQGTGA. In DNA form, the CDR3 reads TGTGCCAGCAGCCCGAACGGAGTTAGCACAGATACGCAGTATTTT. It is translated as CASSPNGVSTDTQYF.

The chain couples TRBV30 to TRBJ2-1; D is unclear. The CDR3 has 11 residues. Germline-derived CDR1 and CDR2 are GTSNPN and SVGIG (reference sequence). Trimming left V 4 bases short and J 15 bases short, with 16 bases between. CDR3 DNA sequence: TGTGCCTGGAATGGGCAACCCACCCCGTTCTTC. It translates to CAWNGQPTPFF.

The chain recombines TRBV3-1 (or the pseudogene TRBV3-2) with TRBJ1-1, with TRBD1 identical over 12 bases. Germline CDR1 reads LGHDT; CDR2 reads YNNKEL (reference sequence). The V segment lost 4 bases and the J segment 6 bases; nucleotides outside the gene matches: 3. This CDR3 spans 14 amino acids. The CDR3 DNA sequence: TGTGCCAGCAGCCCCGGGACAGGGGGCTCTGAAGCTTTCTTT. Its translation is CASSPGTGGSEAFF.

The chain links TRBV21-1 to TRBJ1-1; TRBD1 is taken as the D call from the table, unchecked against the DNA. TRBV21-1 is termed a pseudogene. The CDR3 is 13 residues long. The CDR3 bases are TGTGCCAGCAGCAAAGGGGGAAGGGGAGAAGCTTTCTTT. Protein: CASSKGGRGEAFF.

The chain employs TRBV6-1 and TRBJ1-2; 7 bases are a match to TRBD1. The germline V gene encodes CDR1 MNHNS and CDR2 SASEGT. With V trimmed by 3 bases and J by 3 bases, 7 bases remained unmatched. The CDR3 totals 15 residues. CDR3 in amino acids: CASSETGLIHYGYTF. The DNA of the CDR3 is TGTGCCAGCAGTGAGACAGGGCTGATTCACTATGGCTACACCTTC.